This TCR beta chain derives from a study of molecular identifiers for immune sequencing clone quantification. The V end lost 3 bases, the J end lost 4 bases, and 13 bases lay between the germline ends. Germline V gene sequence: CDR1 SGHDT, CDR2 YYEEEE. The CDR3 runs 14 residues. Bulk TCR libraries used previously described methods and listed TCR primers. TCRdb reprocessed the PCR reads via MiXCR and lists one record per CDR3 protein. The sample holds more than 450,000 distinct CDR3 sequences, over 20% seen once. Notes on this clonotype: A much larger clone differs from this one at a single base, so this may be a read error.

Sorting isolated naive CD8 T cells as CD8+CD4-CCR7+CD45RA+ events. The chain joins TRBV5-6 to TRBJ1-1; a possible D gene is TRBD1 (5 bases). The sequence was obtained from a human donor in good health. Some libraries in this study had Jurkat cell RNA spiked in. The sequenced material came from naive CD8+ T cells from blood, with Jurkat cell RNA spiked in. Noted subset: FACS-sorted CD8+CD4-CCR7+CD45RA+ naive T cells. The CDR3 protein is CASSSAGEATEAFF. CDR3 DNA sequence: TGTGCCAGCAGCTCGGCGGGGGAGGCCACTGAAGCTTTCTTT.